This T cell receptor beta chain derives from a study of cytomegalovirus exposure and HLA in healthy donors. About the research overall: The study's early data release held roughly 91 million unique TCRs from HLA-typed donors.

V was clipped by 0 bases and J by 3 bases; unmatched bases: 7. There are 18 residues in the CDR3. From germline, CDR1 is SGHTA and CDR2 FQGNSA. Researchers ran the PCR with 60 Vbeta and 13 Jbeta primers. The method was immunoSEQ multiplex PCR; TCRdb's version includes in-frame clones alone and lacks a portion of them. The sample shows some 130,000 clones, approximately 80% of them seen only once. All the people who gave samples were healthy bone marrow donors. This clonotype was sampled from a male donor in good health and CMV-seronegative. V gene TRBV7-2 combines with J gene TRBJ2-5; 13 bases are shared with TRBD2. Sequenced input: PBMCs. CDR3 sequence reads: CASSLALELAGGKETQYF. In nucleotides, the CDR3 is TGTGCCAGCAGCTTAGCTCTAGAACTAGCGGGGGGGAAAGAGACCCAGTACTTC.